A selection of T cell receptor beta chains follows, all from one sample in a study of OX40 agonist ivuxolimab in advanced cancers. Sequencing used immunoSEQ multiplex PCR; TCRdb keeps in-frame clones, though not all of them. The sample shows about 32,000 clones, approximately 89% of them seen only once. Sequencing used CD4+ or CD8+ T cells sorted from blood, obtained in a trial of the OX40 agonist ivuxolimab. These TCRs come from an adult with an advanced solid tumor such as melanoma, head and neck, liver or kidney cancer. The CDR3 runs from the conserved cysteine through the conserved F or W.

cdr3_aa j_call v_call
CASSLVEGTSHEQYF TRBJ2-7 TRBV7-9
CASSPQGTSGVTYNEQFF TRBJ2-1 TRBV7-2
CASSLGLAVAYNEQFF TRBJ2-1 TRBV5-1
CASYLDTQYF TRBJ2-3 TRBV7-9
CASSLIGGGQYF TRBJ2-7 TRBV27
CASSLTSGGLYTDTQYF TRBJ2-3 TRBV28
CASSYADKYEQYF TRBJ2-7 TRBV6-5
CASSLVALEETQYF TRBJ2-5 TRBV28
CASSLSGELYNEQFF TRBJ2-1 TRBV18
CASSRGLGLSEQFF TRBJ2-1 TRBV5-6
CASSPVAGDYNEQFF TRBJ2-1 TRBV5-6
CASSLARTGDPYEQYF TRBJ2-7 TRBV7-9
CSVEDQAGPYNEQFF TRBJ2-1 TRBV29-1
CASGQSPTDTQYF TRBJ2-3 TRBV10-1
CASSFLAGGQETQYF TRBJ2-5 TRBV28
CASSPGLGNEQFF TRBJ2-1 TRBV19
CASSKTGGYTDTQYF TRBJ2-3 TRBV28
CASSRRDRDYEQYF TRBJ2-7 TRBV28
CAIQPGQQPYEQYF TRBJ2-7 TRBV5-8
CASSLGLAGFRFNEQFF TRBJ2-1 TRBV13
CASSQDWGGTQYF TRBJ2-3 TRBV4-1
CASSEGQGAVYEQYF TRBJ2-7 TRBV10-2
CASSEGNFNGYTF TRBJ1-2 TRBV28
CASSSQPGGSYNEQFF TRBJ2-1 TRBV5-4